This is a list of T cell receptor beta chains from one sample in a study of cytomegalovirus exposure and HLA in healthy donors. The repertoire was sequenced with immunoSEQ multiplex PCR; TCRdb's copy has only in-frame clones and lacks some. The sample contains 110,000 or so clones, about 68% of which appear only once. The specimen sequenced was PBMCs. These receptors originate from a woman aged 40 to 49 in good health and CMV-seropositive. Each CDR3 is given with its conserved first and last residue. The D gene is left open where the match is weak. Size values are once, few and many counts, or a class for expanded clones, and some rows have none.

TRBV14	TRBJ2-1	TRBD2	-	CASSQDLEGLAGEGEQFF	TGTGCCAGCAGCCAAGATCTGGAAGGACTAGCGGGAGAGGGTGAGCAGTTCTTC
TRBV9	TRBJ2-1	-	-	CASSVYPTGSYNEQFF	TGTGCCAGCAGCGTATACCCGACGGGCTCCTACAATGAGCAGTTCTTC
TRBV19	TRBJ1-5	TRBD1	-	CASSSSITGGYQPQHF	TGTGCCAGTAGTAGTTCCATAACAGGGGGGTATCAGCCCCAGCATTTT
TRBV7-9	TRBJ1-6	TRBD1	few	CASSSGQGFYNSPLHF	TGTGCCAGCAGCTCCGGACAGGGGTTCTATAATTCACCCCTCCACTTT
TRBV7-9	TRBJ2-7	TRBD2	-	CASSHGTSGSLYEQYF	TGTGCCAGCAGCCACGGGACTAGCGGGAGTTTATACGAGCAGTACTTC
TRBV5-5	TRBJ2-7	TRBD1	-	CASSPPGTGLSYEQYF	TGTGCCAGCAGCCCCCCCGGGACAGGGCTCTCCTACGAGCAGTACTTC
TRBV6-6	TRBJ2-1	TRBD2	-	CASSYRGVYNEQFF	TGTGCCAGCAGTTATCGGGGGGTTTACAATGAGCAGTTCTTC
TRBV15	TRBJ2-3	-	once	CATSARLDTQYF	TGTGCCACCAGCGCGCGGTTGGATACGCAGTATTTT
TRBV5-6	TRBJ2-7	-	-	CASSLYYEQYF	TGTGCCAGCAGCTTGTACTACGAGCAGTACTTC
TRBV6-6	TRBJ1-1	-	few	CASSYREAQGNTEAFF	TGTGCCAGCAGTTATCGTGAGGCTCAAGGAAACACTGAAGCTTTCTTT
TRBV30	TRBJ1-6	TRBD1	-	CAWSRDRTTYNSPLHF	TGTGCCTGGAGCCGGGACAGGACAACTTATAATTCACCCCTCCACTTT
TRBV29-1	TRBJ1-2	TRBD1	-	CSVEDSAGGDGYTF	TGCAGCGTTGAAGATTCGGCAGGGGGTGATGGCTACACCTTC
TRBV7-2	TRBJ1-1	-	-	CASSPGLNTEAFF	TGTGCCAGCAGCCCGGGATTGAACACTGAAGCTTTCTTT
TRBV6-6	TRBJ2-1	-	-	CASSSARVSSYNEQFF	TGTGCCAGCAGTTCCGCCAGGGTGAGCTCCTACAATGAGCAGTTCTTC
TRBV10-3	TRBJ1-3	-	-	CAINSQGPGNTIYF	TGTGCCATCAACTCACAGGGCCCTGGAAACACCATATATTTT
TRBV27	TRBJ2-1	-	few	CAISRDSYNEQFF	TGTGCCATTTCCCGAGACAGCTACAATGAGCAGTTCTTC
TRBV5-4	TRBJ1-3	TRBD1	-	CASSWDRGNTIYF	TGTGCCAGCAGCTGGGACAGGGGGAACACCATATATTTT
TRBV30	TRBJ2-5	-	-	CAWSKAAQETQYF	TGTGCCTGGAGTAAAGCGGCCCAAGAGACCCAGTACTTC
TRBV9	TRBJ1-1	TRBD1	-	CASSAGQGAGTEAFF	TGTGCCAGCAGCGCCGGACAGGGGGCCGGGACTGAAGCTTTCTTT
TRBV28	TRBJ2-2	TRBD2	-	CASSPYAGTSGTPNTGELFF	TGTGCCAGCAGTCCCTACGCCGGGACTAGCGGGACTCCTAACACCGGGGAGCTGTTTTTT
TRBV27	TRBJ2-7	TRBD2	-	CASSPTSGSLYEQYF	TGTGCCAGCAGTCCTACGAGCGGGAGCCTCTACGAGCAGTACTTC
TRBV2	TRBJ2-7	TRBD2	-	CASKGRTSGSGEQYF	TGTGCCAGCAAGGGAAGAACTAGCGGGAGTGGCGAGCAGTACTTC
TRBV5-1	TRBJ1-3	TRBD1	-	CASSLADRASSGNTIYF	TGCGCCAGCAGCTTGGCCGACAGGGCTAGCTCTGGAAACACCATATATTTT
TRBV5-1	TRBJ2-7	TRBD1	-	CASSRDSSSEQYF	TGCGCCAGCAGCCGGGACAGTTCCTCCGAGCAGTACTTC
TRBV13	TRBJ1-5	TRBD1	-	CASSTNRGQPQHF	TGTGCCAGCAGCACGAACAGGGGTCAGCCCCAGCATTTT
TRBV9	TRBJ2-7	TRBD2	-	CASSVELAGGRYEQYF	TGTGCCAGCAGCGTAGAACTAGCGGGGGGCAGATACGAGCAGTACTTC
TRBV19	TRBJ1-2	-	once	CASTPDSPYGYTF	TGTGCCAGTACCCCGGACAGTCCTTATGGCTACACCTTC
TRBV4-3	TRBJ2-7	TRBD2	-	CASSQERLAGGPEYF	TGCGCCAGCAGCCAAGAGAGGCTAGCGGGGGGGCCCGAGTACTTC
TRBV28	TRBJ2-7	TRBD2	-	CARTLRGGRRTYEQYF	TGTGCCAGGACCTTGAGGGGCGGGAGGAGGACCTACGAGCAGTACTTC
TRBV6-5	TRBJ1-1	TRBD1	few	CASTGGGYVTEAFF	TGTGCCAGCACAGGGGGCGGTTATGTGACTGAAGCTTTCTTT
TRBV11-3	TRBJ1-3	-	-	CASSPGLGDGSGNTIYF	TGTGCCAGCAGCCCGGGACTGGGGGACGGCTCTGGAAACACCATATATTTT
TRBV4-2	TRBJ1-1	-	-	CASSQVGQGNTEAFF	TGTGCCAGCAGCCAAGTTGGTCAGGGGAACACTGAAGCTTTCTTT
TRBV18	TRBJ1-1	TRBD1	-	CASSATGAGTEAFF	TGTGCCAGCTCGGCGACAGGGGCGGGCACTGAAGCTTTCTTT
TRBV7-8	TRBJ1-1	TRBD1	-	CASSVQGVSTEAFF	TGTGCCAGCAGCGTCCAGGGGGTTAGCACTGAAGCTTTCTTT
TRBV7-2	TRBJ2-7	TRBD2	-	CASSFGGGAGEQYF	TGTGCCAGCAGCTTTGGCGGGGGGGCAGGGGAGCAGTACTTC
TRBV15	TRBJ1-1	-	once	CATSREKGVEAFF	TGTGCCACCAGCAGAGAGAAAGGGGTTGAAGCTTTCTTT
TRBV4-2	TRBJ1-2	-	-	CASSQDRGRSSIYGYTF	TGTGCCAGCAGCCAAGATCGAGGCCGTTCGAGTATTTATGGCTACACCTTC
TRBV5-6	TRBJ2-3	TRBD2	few	CASSLPSGRKTDTQYF	TGTGCCAGCAGCTTGCCTAGCGGGAGGAAGACAGATACGCAGTATTTT
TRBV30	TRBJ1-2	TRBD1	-	CAWSVTQGASLANYGYTF	TGTGCCTGGAGTGTAACACAGGGGGCATCGTTAGCTAACTATGGCTACACCTTC
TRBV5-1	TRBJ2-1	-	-	CASSLAQSRGSSYNEQFF	TGCGCCAGCAGCTTGGCCCAGTCAAGGGGGAGCTCCTACAATGAGCAGTTCTTC
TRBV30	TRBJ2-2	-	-	CAWNREQLNTGELFF	TGTGCCTGGAATCGTGAACAGCTAAACACCGGGGAGCTGTTTTTT
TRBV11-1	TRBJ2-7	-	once	CASSNRVNYEQYF	TGTGCCAGCAGCAACAGGGTTAACTACGAGCAGTACTTC
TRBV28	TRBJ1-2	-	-	CASSLGQGLEGYTF	TGTGCCAGCAGTTTGGGGCAGGGACTGGAGGGCTACACCTTC
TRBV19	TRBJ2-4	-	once	CASSYSTLAKNIQYF	TGTGCCAGTAGTTACTCAACTCTAGCCAAAAACATTCAGTACTTC
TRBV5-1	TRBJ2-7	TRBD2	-	CASKEGGLPYEQYF	TGCGCCAGCAAAGAGGGAGGGTTACCCTACGAGCAGTACTTC
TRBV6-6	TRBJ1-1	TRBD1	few	CASRSGGEGTEAFF	TGTGCCAGCAGATCAGGGGGCGAGGGCACTGAAGCTTTCTTT